The sequence of this T cell receptor (beta chain) was determined in a study of blood T cells in healthy people across ages. Study conclusions and caveats: Compared with aged donors, long-lived donors showed fewer expanded clones, suggesting selection.

This clonotype was observed a handful of times. Its antigen is not known. Then a second PCR, running roughly 7 to 11 cycles, was carried out with a sample-barcoded 5' primer and a J-beta primer mix. TCRdb reanalysed the 5' RACE reads using MiXCR and keeps one entry per CDR3 protein. In the table there are about 1.8 million distinct CDR3 sequences, around 50% of which are singletons. For every donor, a draw yielded around 10 milliliters of peripheral blood. Per-sample PBMC isolation yielded at least 7 million cells. Extracted total RNA amounted to at least 6 micrograms for each sample. The germline CDR1 and CDR2 sequences are DFQATT and SNEGSKA (reference sequence). V was trimmed by 6 bases and J by 10 bases, leaving 16 bases between them. The CDR3 contains 12 residues.

Sequencing used blood. The sequence was collected from a woman in her thirties or forties in good health. The rearrangement joins TRBV20-1 to TRBJ2-1; TRBD1 or TRBD2 may be the D gene (5 bases each). The CDR3 DNA sequence: TGCAGTGCGCTTCTTGGGACGGTCGAGCAGTTCTTC. Its protein product is CSALLGTVEQFF.